This T cell receptor beta chain stems from a study of T-cell reconstitution after alpha-beta-depleted transplantation in children listed by TCRdb under 2016. With respect to the entire study: T-cell immune reconstitution after TCRalphabeta/CD19-depleted allogeneic hematopoietic cell transplantation in children was quantitatively tracked in the study by means of TCR repertoire profiling. Results the study describes overall, beyond this receptor: In some patients, the high TCRbeta diversity seen at day 60 was put down to recipient T cells and intrathymic progenitors that had survived conditioning. The apparently early recovery of alphabetaT-cell counts about two months after transplant reportedly depended on only several hundred rapidly expanded clones that came from non-depleted graft cells. The frequencies of hyperexpanded clones fell over the following months, and after one year, T-cell counts and TCRbeta diversity were mostly attributed to newly produced T cells.

Per the publication, the treatment or condition label means: allogeneic hematopoietic cell transplantation with graft depleted of TCRalphabeta T cells and CD19 B cells. Transplant recipients were children who received TCRalphabeta/CD19-depleted allogeneic hematopoietic cell grafts. The CDR3 has 14 amino acids, counting the end cysteine and phenylalanine. Left in the record is the CDR3 DNA by itself, 42 bases read in frame from the first base. A distance of 12 bases separates the germline ends of V and J, which lose 2 bases and 4 bases respectively. CDR1 and CDR2 are drawn from the germline V gene: SGHRS, YFSETQ. To prepare the library, PCR was applied. Instrument used: Illumina HiSeq 2500. TCR libraries were prepared with molecular barcoding, using unique molecular identifiers to normalize TCRbeta repertoire quantification. TCRdb took the public reads, trimmed them with fastp at Q25, ran MiXCR for clone calling and kept in-frame beta chains. Rows are combined by CDR3 protein, so each entry shows the most common genes and DNA. A total of roughly 670,000 distinct CDR3 sequences appear in this sample, about an eighth of them only once. The ten largest make up around 0.79% of the sample.

As to this clonotype: What this receptor recognizes is not known. Base qualities were left out, and no much larger clone turns up one base away.

The chain uses TRBV5-1 and TRBJ1-2; no D segment can be confidently identified. This material consisted of PBMCs, taken before TCRalphabeta/CD19-depleted stem cell transplant. The TCR originated in a girl aged 2-9 years with congenital amegakaryocytic thrombocytopenia, due to receive a stem cell transplant. The CDR3 region reads CASSFLGASYGYTF. At the DNA level, the sequence is TGCGCCAGCAGCTTCCTTGGAGCGTCCTATGGCTACACCTTC.